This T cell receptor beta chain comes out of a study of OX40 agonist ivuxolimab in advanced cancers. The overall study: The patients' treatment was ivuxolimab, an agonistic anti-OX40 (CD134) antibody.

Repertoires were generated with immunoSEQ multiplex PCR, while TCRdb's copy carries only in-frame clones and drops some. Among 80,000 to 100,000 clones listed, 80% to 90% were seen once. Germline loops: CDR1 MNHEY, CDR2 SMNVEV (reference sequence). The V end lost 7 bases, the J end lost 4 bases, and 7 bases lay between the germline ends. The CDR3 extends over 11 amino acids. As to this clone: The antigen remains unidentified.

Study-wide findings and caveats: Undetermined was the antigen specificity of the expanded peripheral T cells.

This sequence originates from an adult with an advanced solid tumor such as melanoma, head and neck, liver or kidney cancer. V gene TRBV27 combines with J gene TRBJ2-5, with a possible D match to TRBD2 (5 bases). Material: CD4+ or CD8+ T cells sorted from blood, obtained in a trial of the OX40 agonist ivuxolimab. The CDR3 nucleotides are TGTGCCAGCACTGCGGGAGAGACCCAGTACTTC. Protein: CASTAGETQYF.